This passage covers 29 T cell receptor beta chains from one sample sequenced in a study of shared clonotypes between healthy human individuals. Repertoires were generated with immunoSEQ multiplex PCR, while TCRdb's copy carries only in-frame clones and drops some. The table records about 1 million clones, about 75% of them present only once. What was sequenced was memory CD4+ T cells sorted from blood. As to subset: CD45RA-negative fraction. The receptors stem from a man aged 18-30 years in good health.

The V call is TRBV11-2, the J call TRBJ2-2, with 7 positions matching TRBD1. The CDR3 length is 13 residues. Per the germline V gene, CDR1 is SGHAT and CDR2 is FQNNGV. J lost 6 bases, V lost 5 bases, and 3 bases had no gene match. For the CDR3, the DNA is TGTGCCAGCAGCCTAGGGACAGCCGGGGAGCTGTTTTTT. This translates into CASSLGTAGELFF.

This chain uses TRBV19 with TRBJ2-3; 9 bases map to TRBD2. Germline V gene data show CDR1 as LNHDA and CDR2 as SQIVND (reference sequence). The CDR3 spans 16 residues. The V gene end was trimmed by 7 bases and the J gene end by 1 base; junction bases not matched to a gene: 9. The chain's CDR3 is CASKASGVSGTDTQYF. As DNA, the CDR3 is TGTGCCAGTAAGGCTAGCGGGGTGTCGGGCACAGATACGCAGTATTTT.

This clone was seen once. The V gene is TRBV6-5, the J gene TRBJ2-2; 12 nucleotides agree with TRBD2. The CDR3 runs to 16 residues. Germline values: CDR1 MNHEY, CDR2 SVGAGI. With V trimmed by 2 bases and J by 7 bases, 5 bases remained unmatched. CDR3 coding DNA: TGTGCCAGCAGTTACGTCCTAGCGGGAGGGAGCGGGGAGCTGTTTTTT. It yields the protein CASSYVLAGGSGELFF.

The genes are TRBV18 and TRBJ1-5; D not resolved. CDR3 length equals 13 residues. Germline V gene data show CDR1 as KGHSH and CDR2 as LQKENI. V dropped 5 bases and J dropped 2 bases, with 7 bases sitting between them. As DNA, the CDR3 is TGTGCCAGCTCAACGGACGGCAATCAGCCCCAGCATTTT. The encoded protein is CASSTDGNQPQHF.

The J gene is TRBJ2-5, the V gene TRBV6-5, with a weak D call TRBD1 (6 bases). The CDR3 runs to 14 residues. The germline V and J ends were trimmed by 8 bases and 4 bases, with 17 bases remaining between them. Germline values: CDR1 MNHEY, CDR2 SVGAGI. The CDR3 protein is CASYDRIFGETQYF. CDR3 sequence (DNA): TGTGCCAGCTACGACAGGATCTTCGGAGAGACCCAGTACTTC.

The CDR3 protein is CASSFSGYEQYF. The CDR3, as DNA: TGTGCCAGCAGTTTTTCGGGATACGAGCAGTACTTC. The chain links TRBV27 to TRBJ2-7; D may be TRBD2 (5 bases). There are 12 residues in the CDR3. Germline V gene lookup returns CDR1 MNHEY and CDR2 SMNVEV (reference sequence). The V gene lost 3 bases and the J gene lost 4 bases, with 7 bases spanning the gap.

A few counts support this clone. The chain has TRBV4-1 and TRBJ2-7, with D unclear. This CDR3 contains 16 residues. Germline V gene lookup returns CDR1 MGHRA and CDR2 YSYEKL. The V end was cut by 3 bases, the J end by 4 bases, with 19 bases between. The CDR3 loop is CASSQGLWGSVYEQYF. The CDR3 coding sequence is TGCGCCAGCAGCCAGGGCCTATGGGGTTCTGTATACGAGCAGTACTTC.

There are a few counts of this clone. The V gene is TRBV2, the J gene TRBJ2-1; 9 bases match TRBD1. J gave up 4 bases and V 6 bases, and 4 bases lay outside the gene matches. This CDR3 is 14 amino acids long. Germline CDR1 SNHLY, CDR2 FYNNEI. In DNA form, the CDR3 reads TGTGCCAGCAGAGGACAGGGGATTTACAATGAGCAGTTCTTC. Protein product: CASRGQGIYNEQFF.

V is TRBV7-2 and J is TRBJ1-3; TRBD1 aligns across 7 bases. V was clipped by 7 bases and J by 4 bases; unmatched bases: 4. CDR1 is SGHTA, CDR2 FQGNSA, per germline. This CDR3 region has 13 residues. CDR3 residues: CASTRGQGNTIYF. The CDR3 DNA is TGTGCCAGCACCAGGGGACAGGGAAACACCATATATTTT.

The chain links TRBV30 to TRBJ1-2; unclear D gene. Germline CDR1 GTSNPN, CDR2 SVGIG (reference sequence). This CDR3 region has 13 residues. Trimming took off 2 bases at V and 5 bases at J, with 12 bases between the two ends. In nucleotides, the CDR3 is TGTGCCTGGAGTTTGCCCAATTCGTATGGCTACACCTTC. Amino acids: CAWSLPNSYGYTF. Complete variable domain (other parts from reference TRBV30 and TRBJ1-2): SQTIHQWPATLVQPVGSPLSLECTVEGTSNPNLYWYRQAAGRGLQLLFYSVGIGQISSEVPQNLSASRPQDRQFILSSKKLLLSDSGFYLCAWSLPNSYGYTFGSGTRLTVV.

The V call is TRBV15, the J call TRBJ1-5, with D perhaps matching TRBD1 (5 bases). V dropped 0 bases and J dropped 10 bases, with 22 bases sitting between them. This CDR3 is 17 amino acids long. Germline V gives CDR1 LNHNV, CDR2 YYDKDF (reference sequence). The CDR3 DNA is TGTGCCACCAGCAGAGATCCCCTAGACGACAGAACGCAACCCCAGCATTTT. It translates to CATSRDPLDDRTQPQHF.

This chain links TRBV5-1 with TRBJ2-2; perhaps TRBD2 as D (5 bases). The CDR3 length is 16 residues. V was cut by 4 bases and J by 0 bases, with 13 bases left in between. Germline values: CDR1 SGHRS, CDR2 YFSETQ. Here the CDR3 reads CASSPGWASNTGELFF. DNA for the CDR3: TGCGCCAGCAGCCCGGGGTGGGCTTCGAACACCGGGGAGCTGTTTTTT. Together with reference TRBV5-1 and TRBJ2-2, the CDR3 gives the full variable domain: KAGVTQTPRYLIKTRGQQVTLSCSPISGHRSVSWYQQTPGQGLQFLFEYFSETQRNKGNFPGRFSGRQFSNSRSEMNVSTLELGDSALYLCASSPGWASNTGELFFGEGSRLTVL.

The rearrangement links TRBV18 to TRBJ1-1; 7 bases are shared with TRBD1. Per the germline V gene, CDR1 is KGHSH and CDR2 is LQKENI. Trimming cost V 5 bases and J 1 base; bases outside gene matches: 4. The CDR3 loop spans 14 amino acids. This CDR3 is CASSRDRTNTEAFF. For the CDR3, the DNA is TGTGCCAGCTCAAGGGACAGAACGAACACTGAAGCTTTCTTT.

The CDR3 bases are TGTGCCACAGGAGAGGACAGGGGTTCACCCCTCCACTTT. Protein: CATGEDRGSPLHF. The chain recombines TRBV2 with TRBJ1-6; TRBD1 matches at 9 bases. The V gene end was trimmed by 10 bases and the J gene end by 9 bases; junction bases not matched to a gene: 7. CDR3 length: 13 residues. Per germline, CDR1 SNHLY and CDR2 FYNNEI.

The chain is built from TRBV7-9 and TRBJ1-1, with a possible D match to TRBD1 (6 bases). CDR3 length equals 14 residues. The germline gives CDR1 SEHNR, CDR2 FQNEAQ (reference sequence). V shed 8 bases and J shed 1 base, with 14 bases lying between them. CDR3 coding DNA: TGTGCCAGCGCCTGGGGGGCTGGGAACACTGAAGCTTTCTTT. Protein sequence: CASAWGAGNTEAFF.

The chain is built from TRBV5-1 and TRBJ2-7; no definite D call. The V end lost 0 bases, the J end lost 2 bases, and 15 bases lay between the germline ends. CDR3 size: 16 residues. From germline, CDR1 is SGHRS and CDR2 YFSETQ. For the CDR3, the DNA is TGCGCCAGCAGCTTGGATGGCGGACGTCGGACCTACGAGCAGTACTTC. Amino acid sequence: CASSLDGGRRTYEQYF. Filled out from reference TRBV5-1 and TRBJ2-7, the complete variable domain reads KAGVTQTPRYLIKTRGQQVTLSCSPISGHRSVSWYQQTPGQGLQFLFEYFSETQRNKGNFPGRFSGRQFSNSRSEMNVSTLELGDSALYLCASSLDGGRRTYEQYFGPGTRLTVT.

The chain combines TRBV2 with TRBJ2-3; TRBD2 matches 13 bases. V trimming: 7 bases; J trimming: 8 bases; junction bases outside the gene matches: 12. The CDR3 spans 16 residues. Germline-derived CDR1 and CDR2 are SNHLY and FYNNEI. CDR3 sequence reads: CASTVGTSGGAGTQYF. CDR3 bases: TGTGCCAGCACCGTGGGCACTAGCGGGGGGGCAGGTACGCAGTATTTT.

The chain uses TRBV4-3 and TRBJ2-3; possible D gene TRBD2, 5 bases. The CDR3 is 14 residues long. V was cut by 5 bases and J by 4 bases, with 13 bases left in between. Germline V gives CDR1 LGHNA, CDR2 YSLEER. The CDR3 spells CASSERGLADTQYF. CDR3 DNA: TGCGCCAGCAGCGAAAGAGGGTTAGCAGATACGCAGTATTTT.

The chain has TRBV5-5 and TRBJ2-2; no firm D call. CDR1 and CDR2 (germline): SGHKS, YYEKEE (reference sequence). The CDR3 loop spans 12 amino acids. V lost 2 bases and J lost 4, with 3 bases in between. The CDR3 is CASSFSTGELFF. For the CDR3, the DNA is TGTGCCAGCAGCTTTAGCACCGGGGAGCTGTTTTTT.

The J gene is TRBJ2-7, the V gene TRBV11-2, with 10 bases aligning to TRBD2. The CDR3 totals 18 residues. CDR1 and CDR2 from the germline V gene are SGHAT and FQNNGV. With V trimmed by 5 bases and J by 0 bases, 13 bases remained unmatched. Written as DNA, the CDR3 is TGTGCCAGCAGCCCCTTATTAGCGGGGGGCGGAAGCTCCTACGAGCAGTACTTC. Translated, it gives CASSPLLAGGGSSYEQYF.

The rearrangement joins TRBV18 to TRBJ2-5; 8 bases match TRBD1. Germline values: CDR1 KGHSH, CDR2 LQKENI. The length of the CDR3 is 16 residues. After removal of 4 bases from V and 4 bases from J, the junction contained 11 bases not matched to a gene. For the CDR3, the DNA is TGTGCCAGCTCACAAAGCTGGGGAACAGGGGGAGAGACCCAGTACTTC. As protein: CASSQSWGTGGETQYF. Full variable domain (missing parts from reference TRBV18 and TRBJ2-5): NAGVMQNPRHLVRRRGQEARLRCSPMKGHSHVYWYRQLPEEGLKFMVYLQKENIIDESGMPKERFSAEFPKEGPSILRIQQVVRGDSAAYFCASSQSWGTGGETQYFGPGTRLLVL.

The chain carries TRBV30 and TRBJ1-1; D is possibly TRBD1 (5 bases). The CDR3 spans 16 residues. Germline V gene data show CDR1 as GTSNPN and CDR2 as SVGIG (reference sequence). Trimming removed 1 base at V and 1 base at J, with 16 bases between. CDR3: CAWSERGTGGNTEAFF. The DNA for the CDR3 is TGTGCCTGGAGTGAACGAGGGACGGGCGGGAACACTGAAGCTTTCTTT.

The gene calls are TRBV9 and TRBJ2-1; the D gene is possibly TRBD2 (5 bases). Per the germline V gene, CDR1 is SGDLS and CDR2 is YYNGEE. The CDR3 totals 15 residues. V lost 2 bases, J lost 3 bases, and 12 bases lay in between. The CDR3 DNA is TGTGCCAGCAGCGTTGGAGGACTGGGCTACAATGAGCAGTTCTTC. Protein sequence: CASSVGGLGYNEQFF.

The chain recombines TRBV4-2 with TRBJ2-3; 16 bases match TRBD2. Germline V CDR1 and CDR2: LGHNA, YNFKEQ. With V trimmed by 1 base and J by 3 bases, 7 bases remained unmatched. The CDR3 length is 19 residues. CDR3 sequence (DNA): TGTGCCAGCAGCCAAGCAGGGACTAGCGGGGGGGCCGAGACAGATACGCAGTATTTT. Its protein product is CASSQAGTSGGAETDTQYF.

The J gene is TRBJ2-2, the V gene TRBV5-8; 7 nucleotides align to TRBD2. The CDR3 has 17 residues. CDR1 is SGHTS and CDR2 is YDEGEE in the germline V gene. V trimming: 6 bases; J trimming: 1 base; junction bases outside the gene matches: 12. The CDR3, as DNA: TGTGCCAGCAAACCTGAGCGCGGGACTAAGAACACCGGGGAGCTGTTTTTT. Translating gives CASKPERGTKNTGELFF.

This clone was seen more than once but under ten times. The chain is built from TRBV10-1 and TRBJ1-5, with TRBD1 matching over 7 bases. This CDR3 region has 13 residues. Unmatched junction bases numbered 3, after V lost 4 bases and J lost 6 bases. The V gene's germline CDR1 is WNHNN and CDR2 SYGVQD (reference sequence). The CDR3 region is CASSVDRTQPQHF. The DNA for the CDR3 is TGCGCCAGCAGTGTGGACAGGACTCAGCCCCAGCATTTT.

The chain couples TRBV10-3 to TRBJ1-5; D uncertain. Trimming took off 10 bases at V and 2 bases at J, with 15 bases between the two ends. The CDR3 is 14 amino acids. Germline-derived CDR1 and CDR2 are ENHRY and SYGVKD. CDR3 residues: CATSDPRGNQPQHF. The CDR3, as DNA: TGTGCCACCTCGGATCCCCGAGGCAATCAGCCCCAGCATTTT.

At least ten counts were recorded for this clone. The V and J genes are TRBV30 and TRBJ2-5, with 7 bases aligning to TRBD1. With V trimmed by 6 bases and J by 4 bases, 8 bases remained unmatched. From germline, CDR1 is GTSNPN and CDR2 SVGIG (reference sequence). The CDR3 is made up of 13 amino acids. CDR3 sequence (DNA): TGTGCCTGCGGGCGACAGGGTGTAGAGACCCAGTACTTC. This gives the protein CACGRQGVETQYF. Full variable domain (rest looked up from reference TRBV30 and TRBJ2-5): SQTIHQWPATLVQPVGSPLSLECTVEGTSNPNLYWYRQAAGRGLQLLFYSVGIGQISSEVPQNLSASRPQDRQFILSSKKLLLSDSGFYLCACGRQGVETQYFGPGTRLLVL.

For this clone: The junction and the germline gene differ at one end; a read error may be behind it. The CDR3 reads CASGVESGTGTQYF. CDR3 nucleotide sequence: TGCGCCAGTGGAGTGGAGTCTGGGACAGGTACGCAGTATTTT. The V call is TRBV5-1, the J call TRBJ2-3; 8 bases align to TRBD1. The CDR3 runs to 14 residues. Germline-derived CDR1 and CDR2 are SGHRS and YFSETQ.